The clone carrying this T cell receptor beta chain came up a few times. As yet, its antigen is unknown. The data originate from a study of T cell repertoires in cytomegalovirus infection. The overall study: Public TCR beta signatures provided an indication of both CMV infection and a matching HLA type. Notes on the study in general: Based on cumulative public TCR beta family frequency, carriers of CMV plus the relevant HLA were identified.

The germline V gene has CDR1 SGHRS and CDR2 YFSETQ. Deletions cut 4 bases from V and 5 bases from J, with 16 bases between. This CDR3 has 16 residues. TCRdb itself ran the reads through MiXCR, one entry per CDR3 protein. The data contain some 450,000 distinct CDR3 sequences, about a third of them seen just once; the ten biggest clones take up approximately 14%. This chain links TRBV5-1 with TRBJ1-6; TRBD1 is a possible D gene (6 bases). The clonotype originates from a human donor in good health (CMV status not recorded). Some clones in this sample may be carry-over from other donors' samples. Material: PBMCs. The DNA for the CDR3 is TGCGCCAGCAGCGACGCGCCCGCAGGGGATAATTCACCCCTCCACTTT. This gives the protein CASSDAPAGDNSPLHF.